The T cell receptor (beta chain) under discussion was sequenced for a study of T cell responses to AZD1222 COVID-19 vaccine (dated by TCRdb to about 2021). Background on the whole study: Because spike-specific TCR depth and breadth did not differ between the two schedules, AZD1222 recipients who got a second dose at roughly 4 weeks were pooled with those who got a second dose at roughly 12 weeks. TCR sequencing was performed for 233 trial participants, of whom around 210 were given two doses of AZD1222 and 26 were given two doses of MenACWY control vaccine. Trial participants were enrolled by age into subgroups of 18-55, 56-69 and 70-plus years, and around 150, 29 and 61 TCR-sequenced participants, respectively, were included in these subgroups.

The paper's findings and limits, for the study overall: Conclusions about previously exposed vaccinees were limited because only a handful of AZD1222 recipients were SARS-CoV-2 seropositive at baseline. A significant rise in spike-specific TCR breadth and depth was observed after two AZD1222 doses relative to day 0 and relative to MenACWY recipients. Epitopes outside the regions mutated in the B.1.351 and B.1.1.7 variants were reportedly recognized by nearly half of the unique spike-specific TCRs. Because no day 14 peak-response samples were available, repertoires were characterized only after the peak T cell response. CD4 TCRs associated with the vaccine covered the entire spike protein, and the dominant responses were in regions 160-218 and 743-854. In the small 56-69-year group, the increase in depth fell short of significance, most likely because of low power. Participants were mostly white British, with more females than males. The authors suggested clonal diversity may have been underestimated.

The CDR3 regions of human TCRbeta chains were analyzed by immunosequencing. Per the original workflow: Repertoire TCRs were matched against a reference library of SARS-CoV-2-specific TCRs generated with the MIRA antigen-specificity platform. Breadth meant the fraction of unique TCRs that were SARS-CoV-2-associated, whereas depth meant the fraction of total T cells that were SARS-CoV-2-associated. Using the MIRA data, each spike-specific TCR was assigned both to the spike region to which the TCR was reactive and to a CD4 or CD8 class. Log10-transformed breadth and depth values were compared by one-way ANOVA with Sidak's multiple comparisons tests. TCRdb re-hosts the immuneACCESS table, in-frame sequences only. Its copies lack some clones; in the studies checked, an unresolved V gene accounts for under half of them, and the cause for the rest is not known. The DNA gave D and trimming, while V, J and clone size come from that table. The sample has 70,000 to 90,000 clones on record, roughly 88% of them singletons. The ten largest clones capture roughly 8.7% of the sample.

The germline V gene gives CDR1 as SNHLY and CDR2 as FYNNEI. From the cysteine up to the phenylalanine, the CDR3 has a length of 15 residues. Only the CDR3 DNA stays, 45 bases, in frame from base 1. At the junction V is shortened by 7 bases and J by 6 bases; bases outside the gene matches: 12. Per the publication, the time point label means: baseline before first vaccination. The vaccinee samples were drawn from two UK trials, COV001 and COV002, one of which was a single-blind randomized controlled phase 2/3 trial testing AZD1222 (ChAdOx1 nCoV-19) in healthy adults. For TCRbeta chain sequencing, PBMC samples from trial participants were taken at day 0 and at day 28 after the second dose. This clone came up once. The target of this receptor is not known. Base qualities are missing; no much larger clone stands one base away.

The V and J genes are TRBV2 and TRBJ2-7; TRBD1 agrees with 10 junctional bases. The source is an adult in good health. The sequencing here drew on peripheral blood, taken on day 0 of AZD1222 vaccination. CDR3 sequence: CASIVDRGQMGEQYF. The sequenced DNA: TGTGCCAGCATCGTCGACAGGGGGCAAATGGGCGAGCAGTACTTC. The CDR3 plus the reference TRBV2 and TRBJ2-7 genes for the other parts give the full variable domain: EPEVTQTPSHQVTQMGQEVILRCVPISNHLYFYWYRQILGQKVEFLVSFYNNEISEKSEIFDDQFSVERPDGSNFTLKIRSTKLEDSAMYFCASIVDRGQMGEQYFGPGTRLTVT.